Below, 20 T cell receptor beta chains from the same sample are listed, as sequenced in a study of blood T cells in healthy people across ages. The second PCR ran roughly 6 to 11 cycles with a sample-barcoded 5' primer and J-beta primers. In TCRdb, the 5' RACE reads were re-called with MiXCR into one record per CDR3 protein. The sample includes around 1,900,000 distinct CDR3 sequences, more than 35% of them seen just once. The material sequenced was blood. The receptors were sampled from a human donor in good health.

This chain joins TRBV6-2 or TRBV6-3 and TRBJ2-1; 8 bases line up with TRBD2. V lost 0 bases and J lost 4; bases outside the gene matches: 5. This CDR3 region has 16 residues. Germline assignment: CDR1 MNHEY and CDR2 SVGEGT. The CDR3 here is CASSYSEAGAYNEQFF. As DNA, the CDR3 is TGTGCCAGCAGTTACTCGGAAGCGGGGGCATACAATGAGCAGTTCTTC.

The chain uses TRBV6-2 or TRBV6-3 and TRBJ1-5; D is unclear. The V gene lost 5 bases and the J gene lost 2 bases, with 10 bases spanning the gap. CDR3 length equals 14 residues. CDR1 and CDR2 (germline): MNHEY, SVGEGT. DNA for the CDR3: TGTGCCAGCAGTCGCCCCATGGGCAATCAGCCCCAGCATTTT. Protein sequence: CASSRPMGNQPQHF.

The V call is TRBV7-9, the J call TRBJ1-2, with D possibly TRBD1 on 6 matching bases. The CDR3 loop spans 15 amino acids. V was cut by 1 base and J by 4 bases, with 13 bases left in between. Germline V CDR1 and CDR2: SEHNR, FQNEAQ (reference sequence). DNA of the CDR3: TGTGCCAGCAGCTTAGGGGGGGCACGGAGCTATGGCTACACCTTC. This gives the protein CASSLGGARSYGYTF.

V and J are TRBV2 and TRBJ2-7; D ambiguous. Between the trimmed V and J ends, which lost 4 bases and 4 bases, there was a span of 14 bases. The CDR3 is made up of 14 amino acids. Germline CDR1 is SNHLY and CDR2 is FYNNEI. CDR3 DNA: TGTGCCAGCAGTGGATTGGGCAACGGGTACGAGCAGTACTTC. Its translation: CASSGLGNGYEQYF.

V gene TRBV28 combines with J gene TRBJ1-2, with 8 positions matching TRBD1. The CDR3 covers 14 residues. V lost 5 bases to trimming and J lost 4 bases; unmatched junction nucleotides: 6. Looked up from germline, CDR1 is MDHEN and CDR2 is SYDVKM. In DNA, the CDR3 is TGTGCCAGCAGTCTACGGACAGGGTTCTATGGCTACACCTTC. Its protein is CASSLRTGFYGYTF.

This clonotype was seen a handful of times. The CDR3 coding sequence is TGCGCCAGCAGCCAAGATCGGAGGGGGCTATTCACAGATACGCAGTATTTT. Amino acids: CASSQDRRGLFTDTQYF. This chain links TRBV4-1 with TRBJ2-3, with D tentatively TRBD1 (7 bases). CDR1 and CDR2 from the germline V gene are MGHRA and YSYEKL. V lost 0 bases to trimming and J lost 2 bases, with 15 bases between them. CDR3 length equals 17 residues.

The chain has TRBV5-1 and TRBJ1-1, with D maybe TRBD1 (6 bases). This CDR3 region has 13 residues. The V gene lost 4 bases and the J gene lost 6 bases, with 13 bases spanning the gap. Germline CDR1 SGHRS, CDR2 YFSETQ. DNA of the CDR3: TGCGCCAGCAGCGAGGGGGGGAGGGCTGAAGCTTTCTTT. Translating gives CASSEGGRAEAFF.

This clonotype was observed a handful of times. The chain is built from TRBV7-8 and TRBJ2-5; 7 bases are a match to TRBD1. There are 16 residues in the CDR3. The V and J ends lost 6 bases and 2 bases, in that order; junction bases with no gene match: 12. The germline CDR1 and CDR2 sequences are SGHVS and FQNEAQ. The CDR3 loop is CASSHGQEGGQETQYF. CDR3 coding DNA: TGTGCCAGCAGTCATGGACAGGAAGGGGGTCAAGAGACCCAGTACTTC.

This clonotype was observed a handful of times. The gene calls are TRBV2 and TRBJ2-1; 9 bases match TRBD1. CDR1 and CDR2 from the germline V gene are SNHLY and FYNNEI. With V trimmed by 7 bases and J by 11 bases, 6 bases remained unmatched. This CDR3 has 12 amino acids. The CDR3 coding sequence is TGTGCCAGCATGGGGACAGGGACTCAGCAGTTCTTC. Encoded protein: CASMGTGTQQFF.

Written as DNA, the CDR3 is TGTGCCAGCAGTGGCCGGGGGATTTACAATGAGCAGTTCTTC. Its translation: CASSGRGIYNEQFF. The chain carries TRBV25-1 and TRBJ2-1, with D tentatively TRBD2 (6 bases). There are 14 residues in the CDR3. Trimming cost V 4 bases and J 4 bases, with 11 bases left between them. Looked up from germline, CDR1 is MGHDK and CDR2 is SYGVNS.

This clonotype was detected a few times. The chain has TRBV20-1 and TRBJ2-4; 11 bases line up with TRBD2. V gave up 1 base and J gave up 6 bases; unmatched junction bases: 14. Looked up from germline, CDR1 is DFQATT and CDR2 is SNEGSKA (reference sequence). The length of the CDR3 is 18 residues. The CDR3 region has the DNA TGCAGTGCTAGAGTCTTAGCGGGGGGGCCTGCTAAGTTAAACATTCAGTACTTC. This gives the protein CSARVLAGGPAKLNIQYF.

This clonotype was found once. V and J are TRBV12-5 and TRBJ2-7; tentatively, D is TRBD2 (5 bases). The germline CDR1 and CDR2 sequences are LGHNT and FRNRAP. This CDR3 spans 16 amino acids. V was pared by 0 bases and J by 2 bases, with 14 bases between. In DNA form, the CDR3 reads TGTGCTAGTGGTTTGGTACTAGGAGGAGAGCCCTACGAGCAGTACTTC. This codes for CASGLVLGGEPYEQYF. Looking up the rest from reference TRBV12-5 and TRBJ2-7 gives the full variable domain: DARVTQTPRHKVTEMGQEVTMRCQPILGHNTVFWYRQTMMQGLELLAYFRNRAPLDDSGMPKDRFSAEMPDATLATLKIQPSEPRDSAVYFCASGLVLGGEPYEQYFGPGTRLTVT.

With regard to this clonotype: A read error may explain this, as a much larger clone is one base away. V is TRBV6-1 and J is TRBJ2-7, with 10 bases fitting TRBD1. This CDR3 is built from 13 residues. The V gene's germline CDR1 is MNHNS and CDR2 SASEGT. The CDR3: CVSRDRGGYEQYF. The DNA for the CDR3 is TGTGTCAGCCGGGACAGGGGAGGCTACGAGCAGTACTTC.

The J gene is TRBJ1-1, the V gene TRBV5-1; D may be TRBD1 (5 bases). The V end lost 6 bases, the J end lost 2 bases, and 17 bases lay between the germline ends. This CDR3 is built from 15 residues. Germline assignment: CDR1 SGHRS and CDR2 YFSETQ. The CDR3 is CASNIDGGVNTEAFF. The CDR3 coding sequence is TGCGCCAGCAACATAGACGGGGGGGTAAACACTGAAGCTTTCTTT. The full variable domain, completed using reference TRBV5-1 and TRBJ1-1, is KAGVTQTPRYLIKTRGQQVTLSCSPISGHRSVSWYQQTPGQGLQFLFEYFSETQRNKGNFPGRFSGRQFSNSRSEMNVSTLELGDSALYLCASNIDGGVNTEAFFGQGTRLTVV.

This clonotype was counted between two and nine times. The gene calls are TRBV5-6 and TRBJ1-4; D is uncertain. The CDR3 sequence is 15 residues long. Germline values: CDR1 SGHDT, CDR2 YYEEEE. The V end lost 1 base, the J end lost 5 bases, and 12 bases lay between the germline ends. CDR3 region: CASSLLAGYNEKLFF. CDR3 in DNA: TGTGCCAGCAGCTTGTTAGCAGGCTACAATGAAAAACTGTTTTTT.

This clonotype appeared many times. This sequence joins TRBV7-6 and TRBJ2-3; 8 bases map to TRBD1. The CDR3 loop spans 14 amino acids. Germline CDR1 is SGHVS and CDR2 is FNYEAQ. J was trimmed by 9 bases and V by 1 base; bases with no gene match: 6. The CDR3 sequence is CASSLDRGAATQYF. In DNA, the CDR3 is TGTGCCAGCAGCTTAGACAGGGGGGCCGCGACGCAGTATTTT.

The chain recombines TRBV6-2 or TRBV6-3 with TRBJ2-5; a possible D gene is TRBD1 (6 bases). Trimming shortened V by 6 bases and J by 11 bases, and 19 bases separated the two germline ends. Per the germline V gene, CDR1 is MNHEY and CDR2 is SVGEGT. The CDR3 has 13 residues. The CDR3 is CASSINRAGEQYF. The CDR3 DNA reads as TGTGCCAGCAGCATAAACAGGGCCGGGGAGCAGTACTTC.

This clonotype was seen more than once but under ten times. The rearrangement links TRBV5-1 to TRBJ2-2, with D perhaps TRBD2 (5 bases). V was cut by 5 bases and J by 13 bases, with 18 bases left in between. Germline V gene sequence: CDR1 SGHRS, CDR2 YFSETQ. The CDR3 sequence is 13 residues long. CDR3 in DNA: TGCGCCAGCAGTGACGGGAATTTGGGGTGGCTGTTTTTT. Amino acid sequence: CASSDGNLGWLFF.

This clonotype was seen only a few times. V is TRBV20-1 and J is TRBJ1-2; a weak D match, TRBD1 (6 bases). There are 12 residues in the CDR3. Germline V gene sequence: CDR1 DFQATT, CDR2 SNEGSKA (reference sequence). V was trimmed by 6 bases and J by 3 bases, leaving 11 bases between them. CDR3 nucleotide sequence: TGCAGTGCGGGGGCGTTGGACTATGGCTACACCTTC. This sequence encodes CSAGALDYGYTF.

This clonotype was detected a few times. J is TRBJ1-2 and V is TRBV20-1; D not certain. CDR3 length: 10 residues. V lost 5 bases, J lost 8 bases, and 9 bases lay in between. CDR1 and CDR2 from the germline V gene are DFQATT and SNEGSKA (reference sequence). In DNA form, the CDR3 reads TGCAGTGCTCCTCCCCGGGGCTACACCTTC. It codes for CSAPPRGYTF.